This TCR beta chain derives from a study of T cells expressing NK-cell markers. Details on this clonotype: Its target is not known.

Study-level findings and limits: It remained uncertain whether the expanded NKG2C+ T cell clones were specific for HCMV antigens. In four donors, dominant clonotypes made up roughly 25-60.1% of CD3+CD56-NKG2C+ cells.

The authors made TCR beta cDNA libraries by 5'RACE template switching. This switching added a universal primer site and UMIs. TCRdb reprocessed the 5' RACE reads and reports one entry per CDR3 protein, with no DNA. This sample's table has about 460,000 distinct CDR3 sequences. CDR1 SGHRS and CDR2 YFSETQ come from the germline V gene. The CDR3 covers 19 residues. The sequenced sample was blood T cells: a sorted CD56 or NKG2C T cell subset, CD4+ or CD8+ T cells, or bulk PBMC T cells (not recorded which). J is TRBJ2-7 and V is TRBV5-1; TCRdb's D gene call, TRBD2, goes unchecked for lack of DNA. The TCR sequence derives from a woman in her forties or fifties in good health. CDR3: CASSLAASAGGPNTYEQYF.